This T cell receptor (beta chain) was documented in a study of regulatory T cells in long-lasting Graves disease. This CDR3 is 16 amino acids long. Trimming cost V 4 bases and J 4 bases; bases outside gene matches: 11. CDR1 and CDR2 (germline): SEHNR, FQNEAQ (reference sequence). This clonotype was seen repeatedly, ten times or more. Arm-PCR of CDR3 regions with iRepertoire HTBI primers generated TCR beta libraries. One entry per CDR3 protein, called by TCRdb with MiXCR from the multiplex PCR reads. The sample yields 300,000 to 450,000 distinct CDR3 sequences, roughly a sixth seen once. Time point in this sample: newly diagnosed GD, antithyroid drugs for less than 3 months. From RNA extracted from PBMCs, the TCR library was made. Enrollment of patients was through an endocrinology department in Xi'an, China.

This sequence was found in a female donor with Graves disease. The sample consisted of peripheral blood mononuclear cells (PBMCs), taken at new diagnosis, from a patient treated with antithyroid drugs. The chain is built from TRBV7-9 and TRBJ1-2; 8 positions match TRBD1. Written as DNA, the CDR3 is TGTGCCAGCAGCTACCAGGACAGGGATATATCCTATGGCTACACCTTC. Protein sequence: CASSYQDRDISYGYTF.